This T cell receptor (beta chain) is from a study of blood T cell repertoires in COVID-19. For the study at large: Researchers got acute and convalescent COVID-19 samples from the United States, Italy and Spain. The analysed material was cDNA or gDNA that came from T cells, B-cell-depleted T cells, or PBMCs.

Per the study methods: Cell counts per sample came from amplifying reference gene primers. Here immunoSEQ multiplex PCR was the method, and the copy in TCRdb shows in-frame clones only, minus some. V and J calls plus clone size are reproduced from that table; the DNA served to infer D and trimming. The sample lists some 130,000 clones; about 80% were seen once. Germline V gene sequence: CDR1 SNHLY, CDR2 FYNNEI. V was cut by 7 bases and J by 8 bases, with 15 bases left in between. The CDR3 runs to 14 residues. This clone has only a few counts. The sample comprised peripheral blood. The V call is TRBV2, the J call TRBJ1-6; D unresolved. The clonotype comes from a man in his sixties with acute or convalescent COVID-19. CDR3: CASTVFPGDSPLHF. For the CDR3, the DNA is TGTGCCAGCACCGTTTTCCCCGGGGATTCACCCCTCCACTTT.